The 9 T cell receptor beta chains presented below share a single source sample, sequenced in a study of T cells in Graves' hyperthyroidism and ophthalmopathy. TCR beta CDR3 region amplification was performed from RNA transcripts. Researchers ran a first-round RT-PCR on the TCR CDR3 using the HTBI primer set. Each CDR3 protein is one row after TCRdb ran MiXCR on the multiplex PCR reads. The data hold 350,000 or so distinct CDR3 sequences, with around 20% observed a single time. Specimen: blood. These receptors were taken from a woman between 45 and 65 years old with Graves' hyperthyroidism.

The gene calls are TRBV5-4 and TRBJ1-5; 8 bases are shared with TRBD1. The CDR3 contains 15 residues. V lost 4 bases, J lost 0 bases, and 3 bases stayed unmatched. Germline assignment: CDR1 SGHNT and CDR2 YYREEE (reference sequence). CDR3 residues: CASSVGTGSNQPQHF. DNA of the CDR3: TGTGCCAGCAGCGTTGGGACAGGTAGCAATCAGCCCCAGCATTTT.

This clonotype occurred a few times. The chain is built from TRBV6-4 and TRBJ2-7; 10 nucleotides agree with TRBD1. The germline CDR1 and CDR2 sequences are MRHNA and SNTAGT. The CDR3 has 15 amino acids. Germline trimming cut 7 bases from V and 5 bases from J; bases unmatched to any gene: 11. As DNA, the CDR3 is TGTGCCAGCACCCGAGGGACAGGGGAATTCCACGAGCAGTACTTC. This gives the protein CASTRGTGEFHEQYF.

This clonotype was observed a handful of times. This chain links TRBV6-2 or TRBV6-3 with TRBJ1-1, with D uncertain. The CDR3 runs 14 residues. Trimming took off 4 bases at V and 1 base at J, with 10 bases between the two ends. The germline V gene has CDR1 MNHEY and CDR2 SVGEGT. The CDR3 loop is CASSSTPGNTEAFF. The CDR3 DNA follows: TGTGCCAGCAGTTCCACTCCGGGGAACACTGAAGCTTTCTTT.

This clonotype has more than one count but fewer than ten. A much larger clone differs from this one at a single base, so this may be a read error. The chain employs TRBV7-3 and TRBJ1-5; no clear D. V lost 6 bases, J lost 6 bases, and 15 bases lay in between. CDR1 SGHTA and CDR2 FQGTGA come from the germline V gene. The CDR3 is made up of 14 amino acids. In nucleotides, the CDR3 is TGTGCCAGCAGTGAGGTCCGGTCCAGTCAGCCCCAGCATTTT. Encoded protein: CASSEVRSSQPQHF.

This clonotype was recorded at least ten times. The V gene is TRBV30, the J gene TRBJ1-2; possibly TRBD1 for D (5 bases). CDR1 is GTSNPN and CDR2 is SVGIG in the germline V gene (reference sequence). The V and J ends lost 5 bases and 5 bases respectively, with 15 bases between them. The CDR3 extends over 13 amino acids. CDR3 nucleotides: TGTGCCTGGGGATCCACGGGGCGGTATGGCTACACCTTC. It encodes CAWGSTGRYGYTF.

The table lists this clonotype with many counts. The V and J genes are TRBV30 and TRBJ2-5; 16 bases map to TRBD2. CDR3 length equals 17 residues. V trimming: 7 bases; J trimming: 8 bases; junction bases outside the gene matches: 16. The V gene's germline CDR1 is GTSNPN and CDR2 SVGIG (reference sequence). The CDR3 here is CASYLPGLAGGLDTQYF. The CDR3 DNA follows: TGTGCCTCTTATCTGCCGGGACTAGCGGGAGGGTTGGATACCCAGTACTTC.

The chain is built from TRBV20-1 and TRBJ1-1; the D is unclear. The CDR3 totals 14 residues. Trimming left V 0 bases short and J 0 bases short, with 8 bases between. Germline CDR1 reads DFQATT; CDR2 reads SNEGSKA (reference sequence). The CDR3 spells CSAREGIMNTEAFF. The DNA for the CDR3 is TGCAGTGCTAGAGAGGGGATCATGAACACTGAAGCTTTCTTT.

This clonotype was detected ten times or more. The CDR3 here is CSVVGVFRDTDTQYF. CDR3 DNA: TGCAGCGTTGTGGGAGTCTTTCGAGACACAGATACGCAGTATTTT. The chain employs TRBV29-1 and TRBJ2-3, with D tentatively TRBD2 (5 bases). The CDR3 is 15 amino acids. The V end lost 4 bases, the J end lost 2 bases, and 16 bases lay between the germline ends. Per the germline V gene, CDR1 is SQVTM and CDR2 is ANQGSEA.

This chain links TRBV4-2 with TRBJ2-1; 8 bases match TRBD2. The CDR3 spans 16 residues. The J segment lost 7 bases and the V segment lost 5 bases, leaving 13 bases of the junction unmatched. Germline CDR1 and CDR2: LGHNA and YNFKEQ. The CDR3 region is CASSSSGTLPENEQFF. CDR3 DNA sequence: TGTGCCAGCAGCAGTAGCGGGACACTACCGGAGAATGAGCAGTTCTTC.